This TCR beta chain originates from a study of prognosis after radiotherapy for stage I lung cancer. By two-round multiplex PCR, the TCR beta CDR3 was amplified from genomic DNA. Every TRBV and TRBJ gene had its own specific primer in first-round PCR. Second-round PCR used universal primers. TCRdb re-called the multiplex PCR reads with MiXCR, one entry per CDR3 protein. The data hold more than 30,000 distinct CDR3 sequences, with 35% to 45% observed a single time. For this clonotype: One junction end disagrees with the germline gene, perhaps due to a read error.

The CDR3 runs 14 residues. Germline CDR1 MNHEY, CDR2 SVGEGT. The rearrangement joins TRBV6-2 or TRBV6-3 to TRBJ2-3; D might be TRBD2 (7 bases). This sequence was found in a donor aged 50 or older with non-small cell lung cancer. Source: PBMCs, taken before or after stereotactic body radiation therapy (not recorded which). The CDR3 loop reads CASSPAGAPDTQYF. CDR3 DNA: TGTGCCAGCAGTCCGGCGGGGGCCCCAGATACGCAATATTTT.